One T cell receptor (beta chain) is described in this entry. Its binding antigen is unknown. Base-call qualities are not available, and no considerably larger clone is one nucleotide away. This entry comes from a study of cytomegalovirus exposure and HLA in healthy donors (dated by TCRdb to the late 2010s). Turning to the overall study: According to an earlier analysis of a few hundred of the donors, some 180 million T cells yielded approximately 120 million unique TCR beta sequences and about 300 Gb of sequence data. Among the roughly 400 genotyped donors, around 81% belonged to the genetic ancestry cluster associated with self-reported Caucasian donors. In addition to the first cohort of several hundred subjects, a separate validation cohort of under 150 different subjects was used. Every discovery cohort repertoire had been produced on one sequencing platform. Rather than drawing on any new phenotypic data, the later analysis identified candidate immune exposures from TCR beta sequences and the way those sequences occurred across donors. The number of donors typed differed by locus, with about 620-630 for A, B, C, DRB1 and DQB1, around 500 for DQA1, over 600 for DPA1, and around 450 for DPB1. On average, around 240,000 unique TCR beta nucleotide sequences were sequenced per donor among a few hundred genotyped donors of the cohort, with 15% to 20% of those sequences being non-productive. Donor age, sex, ethnicity and CMV serostatus were collected together with the repertoire data. Genome-wide SNP genotypes for about three fifths of the roughly 700 donors were used in a later genetic analysis, which treated that subset as a discovery cohort. In an earlier analysis of around 540 of the donors, high-throughput TCR beta sequencing was used to judge whether each TCR beta V gene segment behaved as functional or pseudogenic. Class I and class II HLA loci were covered by the typing at four-digit resolution. The T cell repertoires of some 700 subjects were profiled by immunosequencing and related to cytomegalovirus serostatus. About 310 gigabases of sequencing data and approximately 84 million unique TCR sequences were included in an early release covering about 700 HLA-typed donors. To predict cytomegalovirus infection status, the study combined high-throughput TCR immunosequencing, statistical association of individual TCRs with disease status, and machine learning. The aim of the study was to test whether cataloging public T cell receptors could identify signatures of past pathogen exposure. About five DR-DQ haplotypes were treated as single units for association and clustering because of strong linkage in the cohort. A later analysis re-examined previously published TCR beta repertoires from 600 to 700 donors and added high-resolution HLA genotyping to investigate patterns of TCR occurrence. The paper as a whole reports these results and caveats: In a later analysis, HLA-associated TCR beta chains showed more clonal expansion and lower generation probabilities than non-associated chains that were equally common. The presence/absence analyses assumed that sequencing depth was roughly uniform across donors, and that assumption may not be true. The classifier was reported to diagnose cytomegalovirus status with high specificity and sensitivity in both the original cohort and the validation cohort. A later genetic analysis associated a missense DCLRE1C variant with V-gene and J-gene trimming of TCR beta chains, and an independent cohort replicated the association. A group of highly shared sequence variants was considered likely to be a technical artifact of the sequencing pipeline. It was suggested by the authors that the approach could potentially be generalized to other disease states and immunological phenotypes. For the cohort, immune exposure information was limited to CMV serostatus. An earlier analysis of approximately 590 of the donors showed that most TCR beta V segments appeared in productive rearrangements either about 90% or about 30% of the time, which broadly matched IMGT annotations. A later analysis found that TCR association rates varied across HLA loci, with DRB1 alleles showing the most associated TCRs and HLA-C alleles the fewest. In the study, around 160 TCR beta chains were listed as associated with cytomegalovirus. Some IMGT-functional V segments, including TRBV6-2 and TRBV6-3, could not be told apart with the 87-base-pair reads, so those segments were excluded. While some public TCRs were present in many individuals, most TCR sequences turned up only very rarely across donors. A later genetic analysis reported fewer N-insertions in productive TCRs among donors in an Asian-associated ancestry cluster than the approximately 670-donor mean. HLA typing was unavailable for some donors at each locus, so association tests used only the typed subset. At a false discovery rate of 0.05, a later analysis linked some 18,000 TCR beta sequences to specific HLA alleles. A further reported finding was that TCR beta sequences accurately predicted the HLA-A and HLA-B alleles for most subjects in the first cohort. Because counts were too low, fewer than 20 rarely observed V segments, including chromosome 9 orphons, were excluded from the earlier analysis of a few hundred of the donors. In this cohort, only TCR beta chains were sequenced, and detectable features were limited by the absence of alpha or paired-chain data. Strong co-occurrence of HLA alleles, especially DR and DQ, made assigning TCR associations to individual alleles difficult. A few of the identified cytomegalovirus-associated TCR beta chains were confirmed in vitro to be specific for cytomegalovirus antigens. Correlated functional status among segregating V segments might reflect linkage disequilibrium, but an unknown experimental factor could not be ruled out. In a later analysis, several top co-occurrence clusters were reported to appear linked to parvovirus B19, influenza, CMV and Epstein-Barr virus. According to a later analysis, most CMV-associated TCR beta chains appeared to be HLA-restricted, and the HLA associations seemed to be driven largely by CMV exposure.

The method was the immunoSEQ multiplex PCR assay. A mixture of 60 forward primers for TCR Vbeta segments and 13 reverse primers for TCR Jbeta segments was used in the multiplex PCR. Amplification of the CDR3 region of rearranged TCR beta genes was performed with a multiplex PCR assay on genomic DNA. On the Illumina HiSeq System, the amplified TCR beta libraries were sequenced as 87-base-pair reads. On the study's bioinformatics: A later analysis counted 65 million to 90 million unique TCR beta chains across the approximately 700 repertoires, and 10 million to 12 million of these chains were shared by at least two donors. Raw reads were error-corrected and collapsed into unique sequences with a nearest-neighbor algorithm that merged closely related sequences to remove PCR and sequencing errors. Alignment of CDR3 sequences to IMGT reference sequences was used to assign V, D and J gene segments. For a sequence to be retained, a match of at least six nucleotides was required to both a V gene segment and a J gene segment. Rearrangements were classified as productive when the CDR3 lacked stop codons and remained in frame with V and J, and all other rearrangements were classified as non-productive. Following IMGT convention, CDR3 was defined as the stretch from the second conserved V-encoded cysteine to the conserved J-encoded phenylalanine. Sequences without an unambiguous match to a single V gene segment were excluded from the earlier analysis of 450 to 750 of the donors. In an earlier analysis of 450 to 700 of the donors, V segments were called functional above 56.7% productive rearrangements and were called segregating when the between-donor standard deviation exceeded 5%. A statistical classification framework was built to diagnose cytomegalovirus status from the catalog of TCR beta chain sequences. V and J gene assignment, in a later analysis, came from comparing TCR nucleotide sequences with IMGT/GENE-DB human TR gene sequences. A later analysis assigned CDR3 sequences and most-parsimonious VDJ recombination scenarios with the TCRdist pipeline. In a later analysis, every TCR beta chain was defined by the combination of its CDR3 amino acid sequence and its V-gene family, and reads without a unique V-gene family were dropped. In a later analysis, a few hundred highly shared, low-generation-probability nucleotide sequences were removed to address suspected cross-contamination and a sequencing artifact. In a later analysis, a clonal expansion index for each public chain was calculated from normalized within-repertoire ranks of inferred template counts. A later analysis computed generation probabilities with a VDJ recombination model fitted to out-of-frame rearrangements, and checked the results against IGoR. Hypergeometric tests were used in a later analysis to score TCR-TCR, TCR-HLA and TCR-CMV co-occurrence, with a repertoire-size bias correction applied to the TCR pairs. In a later analysis, false discovery rates were estimated by permuting HLA or CMV assignments 20 times. In a later analysis, co-occurring TCRs were grouped using DBSCAN, and TCRdist sequence similarity was added for clustering within HLA-allele-positive subsets. Repertoires with fewer than 30,000 or more than 120,000 public chains, plus five repertoires with anomalous nucleotide sharing, were excluded from co-occurrence clustering. TCRdb mirrors the immuneACCESS table, restricted to in-frame sequences. Some clones are absent from its copies; in checked studies, under half trace to an unresolved V gene, and the reason for the others is unknown. The V and J calls and the clone size are those of that table, but D and trimming were determined from the DNA. This sample holds roughly 120,000 clones; about 74% were observed only once. The ten top clones hold 4.2% of the sample.

The CDR3 holds 12 amino acids from the cysteine to the phenylalanine. Only the CDR3 region is kept as DNA, spanning 36 bases read in frame from base 1. V and J are trimmed by 11 bases and 6 bases, and the gene matches miss 6 bases of the junction. CDR1 and CDR2, looked up from the germline V gene, are MDHEN and SYDVKM. The cohort was made up of roughly 670 healthy bone marrow donors. At the time of sampling, every cohort member was nominally healthy, though immune exposures that went unrecorded were likely present. The donor was CMV seropositive and belonged to the group of 250 to 350 seropositive cohort members. Every donor gave a peripheral blood sample, and the peripheral blood mononuclear cells from that sample were used for TCR beta sequencing. The Qiagen DNeasy Blood Extraction Kit was used to extract genomic DNA from the blood cell samples.

The sample comprised PBMCs. This TCR derives from a woman aged 45-65 years in good health and CMV-seropositive. Recombination connected TRBV28 to TRBJ1-2; 10 nucleotides in the junction match TRBD1. In nucleotides, the sequence is TGTGCCTCCGGACAGGGGGATCATGGCTACACCTTC. Its protein product is CASGQGDHGYTF.